A single sample is the source of the 20 T cell receptor beta chains below, sequenced in a study of T cells in Graves' hyperthyroidism and ophthalmopathy. Authors of the study amplified TCR beta CDR3 regions from RNA transcripts. HTBI primers drove first-round RT-PCR of the TCR CDR3. MiXCR, run by TCRdb on the multiplex PCR reads, gives a single entry per CDR3 protein. The sample records a few hundred thousand distinct CDR3 sequences, 16% being singletons. The sequenced sample was blood. The receptor source for this set is a woman between 40 and 55 years old with Graves' ophthalmopathy.

DNA of the CDR3: TGTGCCAGCAGTTTGGCTAATTTATACAATGAGCAGTTCTTC. Its protein is CASSLANLYNEQFF. The J gene is TRBJ2-1, the V gene TRBV6-5; D gene unclear. V lost 4 bases and J 4 bases, leaving 11 bases between the germline ends. The CDR3 consists of 14 residues. Germline V gives CDR1 MNHEY, CDR2 SVGAGI.

In this sample, this clonotype turned up many times. V usage is TRBV30 and J usage is TRBJ2-7; D remains unclear. The germline V gene has CDR1 GTSNPN and CDR2 SVGIG (reference sequence). Trimming stripped 5 bases from V and 4 bases from J, with 9 bases between. There are 11 residues in the CDR3. Here the CDR3 reads CAWSKEYEQYF. As DNA, the CDR3 is TGTGCCTGGTCCAAAGAATACGAGCAGTACTTC.

The V call is TRBV11-2, the J call TRBJ1-4; possible D gene TRBD1, 5 bases. This CDR3 is 14 amino acids long. V was clipped by 4 bases and J by 8 bases, with 14 bases between them. Per germline, CDR1 SGHAT and CDR2 FQNNGV. CDR3 DNA: TGTGCCAGCAGCTCCCTAAGGCGGGACGAAAAACTGTTTTTT. Its protein product is CASSSLRRDEKLFF.

This clonotype was picked up many times. The gene calls are TRBV3-1 and TRBJ2-7; a possible D gene is TRBD1 (5 bases). The germline V gene encodes CDR1 LGHDT and CDR2 YNNKEL (reference sequence). Trimming cost V 6 bases and J 0 bases, with 9 bases left between them. CDR3 length: 13 residues. Here the CDR3 DNA reads TGTGCCAGCAGTCGACAGACCTCCTACGAGCAGTACTTC. It is translated as CASSRQTSYEQYF.

In this sample, this clonotype turned up many times. The chain joins TRBV7-8 to TRBJ2-3, with 8 bases fitting TRBD2. After removal of 0 bases from V and 7 bases from J, the junction contained 3 bases not matched to a gene. CDR1 is SGHVS and CDR2 is FQNEAQ in the germline V gene. The CDR3 totals 14 residues. CDR3 DNA: TGTGCCAGCAGCTTAGCGGCGGGGGGCTATACGCAGTATTTT. Translation: CASSLAAGGYTQYF.

The CDR3 is CASSGPWGAEQYF. Here the CDR3 DNA reads TGTGCCAGCAGCGGGCCCTGGGGGGCCGAGCAGTACTTC. The chain carries TRBV11-2 and TRBJ2-7; D may correspond to TRBD1 or TRBD2 (6 bases each). Germline lookup yields CDR1 SGHAT and CDR2 FQNNGV. Trimming cost V 5 bases and J 6 bases, with 14 bases left between them. The CDR3 is 13 residues long.

The chain links TRBV15 to TRBJ2-2; 10 nucleotides agree with TRBD2. CDR3 size: 15 residues. Germline values: CDR1 LNHNV, CDR2 YYDKDF (reference sequence). The ends lost 11 bases at V and 6 bases at J; junction bases unmatched: 12. The CDR3 loop reads CASTLVAGGPGELFF. CDR3 DNA: TGTGCCTCTACGTTGGTAGCGGGGGGTCCCGGGGAGCTGTTTTTT.

In this sample, this clonotype turned up many times. The rearrangement joins TRBV6-1 to TRBJ2-5; 7 bases match TRBD1. The CDR3 extends over 15 amino acids. Germline V CDR1 and CDR2: MNHNS, SASEGT. The V and J ends lost 5 bases and 2 bases, in that order; junction bases with no gene match: 8. CDR3 residues: CASSRTGAQQETQYF. In DNA form, the CDR3 reads TGTGCCAGCAGTCGAACAGGGGCTCAACAAGAGACCCAGTACTTC.

This clonotype was observed a few times. A read error may account for a junction end that differs from germline. This sequence joins TRBV12-3 or TRBV12-4 and TRBJ2-7; no clear D gene. The CDR3 has 14 amino acids. The CDR3 DNA is TGTGCCAGCAGTCCAAGCCTAAGCTCCTACGAGCAGTGCTTC. Protein: CASSPSLSSYEQCF.

This clonotype appeared a few times. The V call is TRBV7-8, the J call TRBJ1-6; D unclear. This CDR3 is 14 amino acids long. The V end lost 4 bases, the J end lost 10 bases, and 14 bases lay between the germline ends. The germline V gene has CDR1 SGHVS and CDR2 FQNEAQ. CDR3 coding DNA: TGTGCCAGCAGCTACGGACGGACTCCATCACCCCTCCACTTT. Encoded protein: CASSYGRTPSPLHF.

The chain carries TRBV6-1 and TRBJ1-1; D possibly corresponds to TRBD1 (6 bases). This CDR3 is built from 14 residues. The V end lost 2 bases, the J end lost 6 bases, and 13 bases lay between the germline ends. Germline V gene sequence: CDR1 MNHNS, CDR2 SASEGT. Here the CDR3 DNA reads TGTGCCAGCAGTGAACCAGGGGTCAGCCCTGAAGCTTTCTTT. It specifies CASSEPGVSPEAFF.

This clonotype was recorded a few times. This chain connects TRBV4-1 to TRBJ1-5; 7 nucleotides agree with TRBD1. The germline CDR1 and CDR2 sequences are MGHRA and YSYEKL. The CDR3 spans 15 residues. With V trimmed by 0 bases and J by 6 bases, 5 bases remained unmatched. CDR3 sequence reads: CASSQDRGIGQPQHF. The CDR3 nucleotides read TGCGCCAGCAGCCAAGACAGGGGGATCGGTCAGCCCCAGCATTTT.

This clonotype was seen a handful of times. The chain couples TRBV28 to TRBJ2-1, with a possible D match to TRBD2 (6 bases). The CDR3 is 12 residues long. V was cut by 8 bases and J by 4 bases, with 9 bases left in between. CDR1 and CDR2 (germline): MDHEN, SYDVKM. In DNA form, the CDR3 reads TGTGCCAGCCTCGGGACTTACAATGAGCAGTTCTTC. Translated, it gives CASLGTYNEQFF.

This clonotype was found many times. J is TRBJ2-2 and V is TRBV3-1; D call uncertain. Germline V gene data show CDR1 as LGHDT and CDR2 as YNNKEL (reference sequence). The CDR3 contains 11 residues. Trimming stripped 3 bases from V and 4 bases from J, with 0 bases between. The CDR3 here is CASSHTGELFF. For the CDR3, the DNA is TGTGCCAGCAGCCACACCGGGGAGCTGTTTTTT.

This clonotype was counted only a few times. The rearrangement joins TRBV7-9 to TRBJ2-2; 10 bases line up with TRBD2. The V gene end was trimmed by 3 bases and the J gene end by 4 bases; junction bases not matched to a gene: 2. CDR1 and CDR2 (germline): SEHNR, FQNEAQ (reference sequence). The CDR3 has 15 residues. CDR3 in DNA: TGTGCCAGCAGCTTCGGACTAGCGGCCACCGGGGAGCTGTTTTTT. It is translated as CASSFGLAATGELFF.

This clonotype occurred many times. This rearrangement joins TRBV29-1 to TRBJ2-1; D is perhaps TRBD2 (6 bases). This CDR3 has 15 residues. The V and J ends lost 7 bases and 4 bases respectively, with 20 bases between them. Germline CDR1 is SQVTM and CDR2 is ANQGSEA. Written as DNA, the CDR3 is TGCAGCGGGCAAACGGGGACTGGGGCGTACAATGAGCAGTTCTTC. This encodes CSGQTGTGAYNEQFF.

This clonotype was recorded many times. The chain uses TRBV20-1 and TRBJ1-1; TRBD1 aligns across 8 bases. Germline loops: CDR1 DFQATT, CDR2 SNEGSKA (reference sequence). The CDR3 loop spans 14 amino acids. The V segment lost 3 bases and the J segment 5 bases; nucleotides outside the gene matches: 8. The CDR3 sequence is CSASQGAGNTEAFF. CDR3 in DNA: TGCAGTGCTAGCCAGGGGGCGGGTAATACTGAAGCTTTCTTT.

This clonotype was counted between two and nine times. The chain uses TRBV6-1 and TRBJ2-5; the match to TRBD1 covers 10 bases. Germline V gene data show CDR1 as MNHNS and CDR2 as SASEGT. The V and J ends lost 5 bases and 4 bases, in that order; junction bases with no gene match: 7. The CDR3 runs to 15 residues. CDR3 sequence (DNA): TGTGCCAGCAGTTGGCGACAGGGGGCTAGAGAGACCCAGTACTTC. It codes for CASSWRQGARETQYF.

The CDR3 loop reads CASSPWTSGRGNEQFF. CDR3 in DNA: TGTGCCAGCAGTCCGTGGACTAGCGGGAGGGGTAATGAGCAGTTCTTC. V and J are TRBV28 and TRBJ2-1; 15 bases match TRBD2. V dropped 5 bases and J dropped 7; count of bases not matched to a gene: 6. The CDR3 has 16 residues. Germline assignment: CDR1 MDHEN and CDR2 SYDVKM.

The chain is built from TRBV4-1 and TRBJ1-6; D is ambiguous. V was clipped by 0 bases and J by 1 base, with 10 bases between them. The CDR3 sequence is 17 residues long. Germline V gene lookup returns CDR1 MGHRA and CDR2 YSYEKL. This CDR3 reads CASSQDLRNSYNSPLHF. The CDR3 DNA reads TGCGCCAGCAGCCAAGACCTACGCAATTCCTATAATTCACCCCTCCACTTT.